The 8 T cell receptor beta chains in this list originate from one sample, sequenced in a study of blood T cell repertoires in COVID-19. Data came from immunoSEQ multiplex PCR; TCRdb stores just in-frame clones and leaves some out. Of over 100,000 clones in the sample, 75% to 85% are singletons; the top ten hold around 8%. Sequenced sample: peripheral blood. The origin of the receptors is a woman over 75 with active or convalescent COVID-19.

The chain combines TRBV28 with TRBJ2-3; 12 positions agree with TRBD2. There are 16 residues in the CDR3. The junction had 4 bases not matched to a gene; V was cut back by 4 bases and J by 2 bases. CDR1 is MDHEN, CDR2 SYDVKM, per germline. The CDR3 DNA follows: TGTGCCAGCAGTTCCCCTAGCGGGAGGGCCACAGATACGCAGTATTTT. Translating it yields CASSSPSGRATDTQYF.

About this clone itself: At one end the junction does not follow the germline gene, possibly because of a read error. V usage is TRBV7-7 and J usage is TRBJ2-1, with 7 bases lining up with TRBD2. The CDR3 sequence is 13 residues long. Germline V gives CDR1 SSHAT, CDR2 FNYEAQ (reference sequence). CDR3 in DNA: TGTGCTAGCAGCTTAGCGGGCGGGGTGGAGCAGTTCTTC. This codes for CASSLAGGVEQFF.

This clone has a handful of counts. The V gene is TRBV6-5, the J gene TRBJ1-5, with TRBD1 as a possible D gene (5 bases). The CDR3 runs 15 residues. The germline CDR1 and CDR2 sequences are MNHEY and SVGAGI. V gave up 6 bases and J gave up 4 bases, with 16 bases separating them. The CDR3 loop reads CASREGPRGNQPQHF. The CDR3 bases are TGTGCCAGCAGGGAGGGACCCCGAGGGAATCAGCCCCAGCATTTT.

V and J are TRBV20-1 and TRBJ1-4; no clear D gene. Trimming took 4 bases from V and 4 from J, leaving 4 bases between them. Looked up from germline, CDR1 is DFQATT and CDR2 is SNEGSKA (reference sequence). The CDR3 covers 11 residues. The CDR3 here is CSAKHNEKLFF. The CDR3 DNA reads TGCAGTGCTAAACATAATGAAAAACTGTTTTTT.

The gene calls are TRBV2 and TRBJ1-1, with 11 bases that match TRBD1. Per germline, CDR1 SNHLY and CDR2 FYNNEI. The trim removed 6 bases at V and 4 bases at J, leaving 4 bases unmatched. The CDR3 covers 14 residues. Here the CDR3 reads CASSPGTGGTEAFF. CDR3 coding DNA: TGTGCCAGCAGCCCCGGGACAGGGGGCACTGAAGCTTTCTTT.

This sequence joins TRBV30 and TRBJ1-2; TRBD1 agrees at 7 bases. The germline V gene has CDR1 GTSNPN and CDR2 SVGIG (reference sequence). The V and J ends lost 3 bases and 5 bases, in that order; junction bases with no gene match: 18. CDR3 length: 17 amino acids. The DNA for the CDR3 is TGTGCCTGGAGCTCCCTTCCCTGGCAGGGGGATGTGTATGGCTACACCTTC. It yields the protein CAWSSLPWQGDVYGYTF.

This chain connects TRBV7-2 to TRBJ2-5; 7 bases match TRBD1. Trimming at V came to 4 bases and at J to 9 bases, leaving 5 bases not matched to a gene. This CDR3 is built from 12 residues. Germline CDR1 reads SGHTA; CDR2 reads FQGNSA. The CDR3 protein is CASSYRGLAQYF. Here the CDR3 DNA reads TGTGCCAGCAGCTACAGGGGATTAGCCCAGTACTTC.

The chain has TRBV10-1 and TRBJ2-2; D unresolved. The V gene lost 1 base and the J gene lost 0 bases, with 9 bases spanning the gap. The CDR3 has 16 residues. CDR1 WNHNN and CDR2 SYGVQD come from the germline V gene (reference sequence). The CDR3 region is CASSEFVLTNTGELFF. CDR3 in DNA: TGCGCCAGCAGTGAGTTCGTGCTAACGAACACCGGGGAGCTGTTTTTT.